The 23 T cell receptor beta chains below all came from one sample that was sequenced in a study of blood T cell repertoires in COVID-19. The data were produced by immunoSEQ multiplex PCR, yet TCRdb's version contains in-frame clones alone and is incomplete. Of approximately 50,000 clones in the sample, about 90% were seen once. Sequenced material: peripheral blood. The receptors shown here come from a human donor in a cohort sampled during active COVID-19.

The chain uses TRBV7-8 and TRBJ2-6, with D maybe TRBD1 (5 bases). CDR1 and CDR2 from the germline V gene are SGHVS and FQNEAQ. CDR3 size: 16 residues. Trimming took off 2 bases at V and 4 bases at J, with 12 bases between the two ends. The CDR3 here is CASSLYQGSGANVLTF. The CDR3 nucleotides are TGTGCCAGCAGCTTATATCAGGGCTCCGGGGCCAACGTCCTGACTTTC.

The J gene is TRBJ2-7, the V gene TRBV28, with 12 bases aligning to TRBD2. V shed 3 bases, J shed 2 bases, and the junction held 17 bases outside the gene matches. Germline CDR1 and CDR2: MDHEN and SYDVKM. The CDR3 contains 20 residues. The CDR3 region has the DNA TGTGCCAGCAGTTTCCCGACTCCCGGGACTAGCGGGCGAGATACCTACGAGCAGTACTTC. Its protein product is CASSFPTPGTSGRDTYEQYF.

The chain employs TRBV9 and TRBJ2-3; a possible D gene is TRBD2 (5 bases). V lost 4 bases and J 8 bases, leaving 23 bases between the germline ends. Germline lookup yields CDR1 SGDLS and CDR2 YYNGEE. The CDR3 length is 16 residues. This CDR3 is CASSPGGGVAKGTQYF. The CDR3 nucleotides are TGTGCCAGCAGCCCCGGAGGAGGAGTTGCGAAGGGTACGCAGTATTTT.

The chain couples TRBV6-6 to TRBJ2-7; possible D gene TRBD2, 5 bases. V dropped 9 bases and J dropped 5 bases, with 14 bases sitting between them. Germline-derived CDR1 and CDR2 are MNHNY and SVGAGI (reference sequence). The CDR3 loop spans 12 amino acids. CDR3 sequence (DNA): TGTGCCAGTACCCGGGGTAGCGACGAGCAGTACTTC. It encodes CASTRGSDEQYF.

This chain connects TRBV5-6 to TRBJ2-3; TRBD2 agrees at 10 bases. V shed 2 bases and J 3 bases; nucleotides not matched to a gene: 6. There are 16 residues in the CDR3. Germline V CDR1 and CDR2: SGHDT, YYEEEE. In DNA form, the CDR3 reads TGTGCCAGCAGCTTAGGACTAGCGGACCCTACAGATACGCAGTATTTT. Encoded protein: CASSLGLADPTDTQYF.

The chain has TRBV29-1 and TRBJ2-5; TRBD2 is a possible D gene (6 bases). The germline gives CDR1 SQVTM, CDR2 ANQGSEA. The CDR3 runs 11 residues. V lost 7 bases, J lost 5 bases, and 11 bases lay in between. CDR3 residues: CSAGSGETQYF. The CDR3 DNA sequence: TGCAGCGCCGGGAGTGGTGAGACCCAGTACTTC.

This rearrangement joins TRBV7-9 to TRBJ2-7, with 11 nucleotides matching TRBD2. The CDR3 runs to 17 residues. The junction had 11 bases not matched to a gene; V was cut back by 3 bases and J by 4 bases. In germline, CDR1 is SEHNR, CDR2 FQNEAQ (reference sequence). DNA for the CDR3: TGTGCCAGCAGCTTCGTACCACTAGCGGGGGAGATATACGAGCAGTACTTC. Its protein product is CASSFVPLAGEIYEQYF.

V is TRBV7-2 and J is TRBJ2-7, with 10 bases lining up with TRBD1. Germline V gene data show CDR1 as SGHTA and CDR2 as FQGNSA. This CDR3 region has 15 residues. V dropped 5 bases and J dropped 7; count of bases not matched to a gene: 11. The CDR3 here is CASSLAPGGQGEQYF. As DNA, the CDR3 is TGTGCCAGCAGCCTGGCTCCCGGGGGACAGGGGGAGCAGTACTTC.

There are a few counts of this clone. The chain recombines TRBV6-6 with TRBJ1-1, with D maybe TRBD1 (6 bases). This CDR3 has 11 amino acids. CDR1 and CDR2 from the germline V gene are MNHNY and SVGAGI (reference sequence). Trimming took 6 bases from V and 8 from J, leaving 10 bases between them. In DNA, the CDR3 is TGTGCCAGCAGCGTAGGGACAGAAGCTTTCTTT. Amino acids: CASSVGTEAFF.

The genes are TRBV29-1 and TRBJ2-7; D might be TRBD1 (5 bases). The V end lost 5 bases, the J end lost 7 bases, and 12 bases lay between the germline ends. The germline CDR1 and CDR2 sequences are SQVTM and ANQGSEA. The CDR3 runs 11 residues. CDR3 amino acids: CSVTRVGEQYF. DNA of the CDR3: TGCAGCGTTACCAGGGTTGGGGAGCAGTACTTC.

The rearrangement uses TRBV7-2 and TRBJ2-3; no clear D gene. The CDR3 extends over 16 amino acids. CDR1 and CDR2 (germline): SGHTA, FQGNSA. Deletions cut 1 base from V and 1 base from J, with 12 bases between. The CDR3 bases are TGTGCCAGCAGCTTAGGACACTTAATCCGCACAGATACGCAGTATTTT. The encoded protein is CASSLGHLIRTDTQYF.

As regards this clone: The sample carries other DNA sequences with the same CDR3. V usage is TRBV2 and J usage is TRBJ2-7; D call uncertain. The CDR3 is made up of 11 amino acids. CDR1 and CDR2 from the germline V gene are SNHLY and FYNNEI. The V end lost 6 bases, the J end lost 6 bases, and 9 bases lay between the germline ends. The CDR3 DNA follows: TGTGCCAGCAGAGCAGGTTTCGAGCAGTACTTC. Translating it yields CASRAGFEQYF.

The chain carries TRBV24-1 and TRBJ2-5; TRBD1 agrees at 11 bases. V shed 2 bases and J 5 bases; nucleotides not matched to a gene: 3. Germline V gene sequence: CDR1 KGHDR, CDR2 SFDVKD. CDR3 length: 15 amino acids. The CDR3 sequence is CATSDWDRGLETQYF. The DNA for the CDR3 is TGTGCCACCAGTGATTGGGACAGGGGGTTGGAGACCCAGTACTTC.

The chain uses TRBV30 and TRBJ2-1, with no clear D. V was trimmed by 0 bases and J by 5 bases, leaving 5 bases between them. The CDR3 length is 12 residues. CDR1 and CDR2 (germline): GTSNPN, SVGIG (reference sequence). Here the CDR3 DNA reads TGTGCCTGGAGTGTCAGGAACAATGAGCAGTTCTTC. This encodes CAWSVRNNEQFF.

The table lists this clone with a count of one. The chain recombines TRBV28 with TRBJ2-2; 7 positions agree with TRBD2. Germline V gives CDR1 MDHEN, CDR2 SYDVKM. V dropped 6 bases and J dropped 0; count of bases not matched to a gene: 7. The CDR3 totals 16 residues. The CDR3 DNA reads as TGTGCCAGCAGCCCCATCGGGGGGACGAACACCGGGGAGCTGTTTTTT. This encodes CASSPIGGTNTGELFF.

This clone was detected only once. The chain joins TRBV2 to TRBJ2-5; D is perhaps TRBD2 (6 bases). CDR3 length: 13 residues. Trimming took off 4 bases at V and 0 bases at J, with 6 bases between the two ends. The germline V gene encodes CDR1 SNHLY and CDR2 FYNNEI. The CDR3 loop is CASSGDYQETQYF. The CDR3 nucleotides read TGTGCCAGCAGTGGGGACTACCAAGAGACCCAGTACTTC.

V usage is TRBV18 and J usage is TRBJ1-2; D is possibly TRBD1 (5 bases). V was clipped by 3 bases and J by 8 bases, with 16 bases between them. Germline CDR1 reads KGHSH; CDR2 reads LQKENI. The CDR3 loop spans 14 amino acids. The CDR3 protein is CASSPAPGQGGYTF. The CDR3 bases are TGTGCCAGCTCACCCGCACCAGGGCAGGGCGGCTACACCTTC.

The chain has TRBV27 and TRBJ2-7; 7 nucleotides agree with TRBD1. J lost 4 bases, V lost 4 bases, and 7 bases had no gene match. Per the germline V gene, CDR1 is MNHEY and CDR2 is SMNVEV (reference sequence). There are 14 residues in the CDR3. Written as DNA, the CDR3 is TGTGCCAGCAGTTCCGGGACAGCCTTATACGAGCAGTACTTC. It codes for CASSSGTALYEQYF.

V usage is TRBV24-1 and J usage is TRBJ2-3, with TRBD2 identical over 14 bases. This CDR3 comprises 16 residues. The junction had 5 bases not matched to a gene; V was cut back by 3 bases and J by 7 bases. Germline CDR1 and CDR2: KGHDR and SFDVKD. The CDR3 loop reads CATSDGTSGRRNTQYF. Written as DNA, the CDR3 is TGTGCCACCAGTGATGGGACTAGCGGGAGACGAAATACGCAGTATTTT.

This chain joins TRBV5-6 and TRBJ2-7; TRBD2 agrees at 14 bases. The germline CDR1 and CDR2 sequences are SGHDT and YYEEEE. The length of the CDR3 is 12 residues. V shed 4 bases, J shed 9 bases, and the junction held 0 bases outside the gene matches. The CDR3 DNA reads TGTGCCAGCAGCGGACTAGCGGGAGGGCAGTACTTC. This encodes CASSGLAGGQYF.

CDR3 bases: TGTGCCATCAGCCGGACTAGCGGGAGCTATGAGCAGTTCTTC. Protein: CAISRTSGSYEQFF. V and J are TRBV10-3 and TRBJ2-1; 13 bases are shared with TRBD2. Germline V gives CDR1 ENHRY, CDR2 SYGVKD. This CDR3 has 14 amino acids. Trimming cost V 6 bases and J 8 bases; bases outside gene matches: 4.

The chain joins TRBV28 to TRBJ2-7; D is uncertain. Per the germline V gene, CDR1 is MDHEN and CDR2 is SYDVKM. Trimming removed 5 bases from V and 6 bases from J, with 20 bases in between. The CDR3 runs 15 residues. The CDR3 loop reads CASSVQSIVQPEQYF. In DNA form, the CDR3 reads TGTGCCAGCAGTGTGCAGTCGATAGTACAGCCCGAGCAGTACTTC.

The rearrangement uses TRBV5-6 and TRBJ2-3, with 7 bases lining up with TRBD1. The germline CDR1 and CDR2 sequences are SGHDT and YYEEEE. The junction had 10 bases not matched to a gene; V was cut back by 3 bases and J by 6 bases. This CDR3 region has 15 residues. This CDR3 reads CASSSPGQRLDTQYF. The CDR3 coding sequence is TGTGCCAGCAGCTCGCCGGGACAGCGCCTCGATACGCAGTATTTT. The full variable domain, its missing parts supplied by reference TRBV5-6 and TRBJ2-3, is DAGVTQSPTHLIKTRGQQVTLRCSPKSGHDTVSWYQQALGQGPQFIFQYYEEEERQRGNFPDRFSGHQFPNYSSELNVNALLLGDSALYLCASSSPGQRLDTQYFGPGTRLTVL.